These T cell receptor beta chains were read from a single sample in a study of PD-1 blockade in classical Hodgkin lymphoma. Clones were sequenced by immunoSEQ multiplex PCR, and TCRdb holds only the in-frame ones, with some missing. The sample carries more than 90,000 clones, more than 80% recorded once. This material consisted of peripheral blood mononuclear cells (PBMCs), taken before the second cycle of nivolumab. These receptors originate from a human donor with classical Hodgkin lymphoma. Each CDR3 is given with its conserved first and last residue. D genes are given only for firm matches. Some rows have no size entry. The others give once, few or many, or a class for an expanded clone.

D | J | size | V | CDR3 | DNA
- | TRBJ2-3 | once | TRBV5-6 | CASSLGYRPSTTDTQYF | TGTGCCAGCAGCTTGGGGTACCGTCCCTCTACCACAGATACGCAGTATTTT
- | TRBJ1-1 | few | TRBV15 | CATSSLRVGATEAFF | TGTGCCACCAGCAGTCTCAGGGTGGGAGCGACTGAAGCTTTCTTT
TRBD2 | TRBJ2-1 | - | TRBV5-6 | CASSSGTSGRLSYNEQFF | TGTGCCAGCAGCTCCGGGACTAGCGGGAGGCTCTCCTACAATGAGCAGTTCTTC
TRBD2 | TRBJ2-2 | - | TRBV5-1 | CASSLREGPQTGELFF | TGCGCCAGCAGCTTGCGGGAGGGCCCTCAAACCGGGGAGCTGTTTTTT
- | TRBJ2-2 | - | TRBV27 | CASTPKGRYAGELFF | TGTGCCAGCACCCCCAAAGGGCGATATGCCGGGGAGCTGTTTTTT
TRBD2 | TRBJ2-7 | once | TRBV9 | CASSRGLAGAPPYEQYF | TGTGCCAGCAGCAGGGGACTAGCGGGAGCGCCTCCCTACGAGCAGTACTTC
- | TRBJ2-2 | - | TRBV10-3 | CAIRTGTRGPGGSTGELFF | TGTGCCATCAGAACCGGGACACGAGGGCCTGGAGGAAGCACCGGGGAGCTGTTTTTT
- | TRBJ2-6 | - | TRBV15 | CATSRGFSGANVLTF | TGTGCCACCAGCAGAGGCTTCTCTGGGGCCAACGTCCTGACTTTC
- | TRBJ1-2 | - | TRBV27 | CASSSTATNYGYTF | TGTGCCAGCAGTTCGACAGCAACTAACTATGGCTACACCTTC
- | TRBJ1-3 | - | TRBV14 | CASSQDAGPGNTIYF | TGTGCCAGCAGCCAAGATGCAGGGCCTGGAAACACCATATATTTT
TRBD2 | TRBJ2-2 | - | TRBV30 | CAWSVSTGGGELFF | TGTGCCTGGAGTGTTTCTACGGGAGGCGGGGAGCTGTTTTTT
TRBD1 | TRBJ1-2 | few | TRBV5-4 | CASSAGTGGLYGYTF | TGTGCCAGCAGCGCGGGGACAGGGGGTTTATATGGCTACACCTTC
TRBD2 | TRBJ2-7 | - | TRBV7-2 | CASSFGTSGRGEQYF | TGTGCCAGCAGCTTCGGGACTAGCGGGAGAGGCGAGCAGTACTTC
TRBD1 | TRBJ1-1 | - | TRBV6-1 | CASSEGQGAEAFF | TGTGCCAGCAGTGAGGGACAGGGCGCTGAAGCTTTCTTT
- | TRBJ2-1 | once | TRBV29-1 | CSGGGFGEQFF | TGCAGCGGGGGCGGTTTCGGTGAGCAGTTCTTC
- | TRBJ1-2 | - | TRBV9 | CASSVARGRPNYGYTF | TGTGCCAGCAGCGTAGCCCGCGGGAGACCTAACTATGGCTACACCTTC
- | TRBJ2-1 | - | TRBV11-3 | CASSLDQGGQFF | TGTGCCAGCAGCTTAGATCAAGGGGGGCAGTTCTTC
- | TRBJ1-2 | - | TRBV11-2 | CASSLRENYGYTF | TGTGCCAGCAGCTTAAGGGAAAACTATGGCTACACCTTC
TRBD1 | TRBJ1-2 | few | TRBV19 | CASARTGVGYTF | TGTGCCAGTGCCCGGACAGGGGTGGGCTACACCTTC
- | TRBJ2-3 | - | TRBV27 | CASSLQDGDTQYF | TGTGCCAGCAGTTTACAGGATGGGGATACGCAGTATTTT
TRBD1 | TRBJ1-1 | - | TRBV5-4 | CASSLKTGLFEAFF | TGTGCCAGCAGCTTGAAGACAGGGCTTTTTGAAGCTTTCTTT
- | TRBJ2-3 | - | TRBV19 | CASSPQGGDTQYF | TGTGCCAGTAGCCCACAAGGTGGGGATACGCAGTATTTT
- | TRBJ2-2 | - | TRBV19 | CASRRGDTDTGELFF | TGTGCCAGTAGGAGGGGGGATACTGACACCGGGGAGCTGTTTTTT
- | TRBJ1-1 | few | TRBV5-8 | CASSHIMHGAEAFF | TGTGCCAGCAGCCATATTATGCACGGGGCTGAAGCTTTCTTT
TRBD1 | TRBJ1-3 | - | TRBV10-3 | CAISARTGVLGNTIYF | TGTGCCATCAGTGCCCGGACAGGGGTGCTTGGAAACACCATATATTTT
- | TRBJ1-4 | - | TRBV7-9 | CASSLRAEKLFF | TGTGCCAGCAGCTTGCGGGCCGAAAAACTGTTTTTT
- | TRBJ1-5 | - | TRBV7-2 | CASSLAVGASNQPQHF | TGTGCCAGCAGCTTAGCGGTCGGGGCCAGCAATCAGCCCCAGCATTTT
- | TRBJ1-2 | - | TRBV4-3 | CASSQARSRGNYGYTF | TGCGCCAGCAGCCAGGCCCGGAGCAGGGGAAACTATGGCTACACCTTC
- | TRBJ2-1 | - | TRBV11-3 | CASSLGGGQNNEQFF | TGTGCCAGCAGCTTAGGCGGGGGACAGAACAATGAGCAGTTCTTC
- | TRBJ2-7 | few | TRBV5-4 | CASSLSETYEQYF | TGTGCCAGCAGCTTGTCAGAAACCTACGAGCAGTACTTC
- | TRBJ1-2 | once | TRBV6-5 | CASSYLAGEGGYTF | TGTGCCAGCAGTTACTTGGCAGGGGAAGGGGGCTACACCTTC
- | TRBJ1-2 | - | TRBV5-1 | CASSLDGPMNGYTF | TGCGCCAGCAGCTTGGATGGACCGATGAATGGCTACACCTTC
- | TRBJ2-5 | - | TRBV15 | CATSSGLRETQYF | TGTGCCACCAGCAGCGGACTGAGGGAGACCCAGTACTTC
- | TRBJ2-5 | - | TRBV11-2 | CASSSPRGRETQYF | TGTGCCAGCAGCTCCCCCAGGGGTAGGGAGACCCAGTACTTC
TRBD1 | TRBJ2-2 | - | TRBV19 | CASSGQGAPPGELFF | TGTGCCAGTAGTGGTCAGGGGGCGCCCCCCGGGGAGCTGTTTTTT
TRBD2 | TRBJ2-5 | - | TRBV6-6 | CATRLAGVGGQETQYF | TGTGCCACTAGACTAGCGGGAGTGGGAGGGCAAGAGACCCAGTACTTC
TRBD1 | TRBJ2-7 | - | TRBV10-3 | CAIRQGAYEQYF | TGTGCCATCCGGCAGGGGGCCTACGAGCAGTACTTC
- | TRBJ1-1 | - | TRBV11-2 | CASSPAYTEAFF | TGTGCCAGCAGCCCAGCGTACACTGAAGCTTTCTTT
- | TRBJ2-1 | - | TRBV10-3 | CAISEYNEQFF | TGTGCCATCAGTGAGTACAATGAGCAGTTCTTC
TRBD1 | TRBJ2-5 | few | TRBV5-1 | CASSPGDREETQYF | TGCGCCAGCAGCCCCGGTGACAGGGAAGAGACCCAGTACTTC
- | TRBJ2-7 | - | TRBV4-1 | CASSHPGGGQVTYEQYF | TGCGCCAGCAGCCATCCAGGGGGGGGACAGGTGACCTACGAGCAGTACTTC
TRBD1 | TRBJ2-3 | once | TRBV2 | CASTGAYDLTDTQYF | TGTGCCAGTACAGGGGCGTATGACCTCACAGATACGCAGTATTTT
- | TRBJ2-7 | - | TRBV11-2 | CASSFTSLSYEQYF | TGTGCCAGCAGCTTCACTAGTCTCTCCTACGAGCAGTACTTC
- | TRBJ2-7 | few | TRBV7-9 | CASSWGTRTYEQYF | TGTGCCAGCAGCTGGGGGACTCGTACCTACGAGCAGTACTTC
- | TRBJ2-1 | - | TRBV19 | CASSSVAFNEQFF | TGTGCCAGTAGCTCAGTGGCCTTTAATGAGCAGTTCTTC
TRBD1 | TRBJ2-2 | - | TRBV19 | CASTPRGGRGSTGELFF | TGTGCCAGTACCCCTAGAGGGGGCAGGGGCTCAACCGGGGAGCTGTTTTTT
- | TRBJ1-1 | - | TRBV10-3 | CAISDSNTEAFF | TGTGCCATCAGTGACTCGAACACTGAAGCTTTCTTT
- | TRBJ2-1 | once | TRBV29-1 | CSVRSLGDEQFF | TGCAGCGTTCGTAGCTTGGGCGATGAGCAGTTCTTC
- | TRBJ1-1 | few | TRBV5-6 | CASSLDPNTEAFF | TGTGCCAGCAGCTTGGACCCGAACACTGAAGCTTTCTTT
TRBD1 | TRBJ1-2 | - | TRBV5-4 | CASSQATGPYGYTF | TGTGCCAGCAGCCAGGCGACAGGGCCCTATGGCTACACCTTC
- | TRBJ1-2 | - | TRBV30 | CAWSVLQGYGYTF | TGTGCCTGGAGTGTGCTCCAGGGCTATGGCTACACCTTC
- | TRBJ2-4 | - | TRBV5-1 | CASSLGPRPEDIQYF | TGCGCCAGCAGCTTGGGTCCTAGGCCGGAGGACATTCAGTACTTC
TRBD1 | TRBJ2-7 | - | TRBV27 | CASSYRGADYEQYF | TGTGCCAGCTCCTACAGGGGTGCGGACTACGAGCAGTACTTC
TRBD2 | TRBJ2-2 | - | TRBV4-1 | CASSQGLAFSLAGELFF | TGCGCCAGCAGCCAAGGACTAGCGTTCTCCCTCGCCGGGGAGCTGTTTTTT
- | TRBJ2-2 | few | TRBV11-3 | CASSLEGTGELFF | TGTGCCAGCAGCTTAGAAGGAACCGGGGAGCTGTTTTTT